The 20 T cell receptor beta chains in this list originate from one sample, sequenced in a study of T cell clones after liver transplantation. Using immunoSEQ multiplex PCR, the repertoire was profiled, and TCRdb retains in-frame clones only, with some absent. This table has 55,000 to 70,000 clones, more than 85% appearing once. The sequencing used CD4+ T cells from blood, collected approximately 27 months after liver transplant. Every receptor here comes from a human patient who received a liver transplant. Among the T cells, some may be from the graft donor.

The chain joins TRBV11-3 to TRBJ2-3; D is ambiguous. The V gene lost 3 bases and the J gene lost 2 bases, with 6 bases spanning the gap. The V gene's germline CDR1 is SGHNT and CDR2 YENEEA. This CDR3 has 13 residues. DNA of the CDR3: TGTGCCAGCAGCTTCTCCCTCACAGATACGCAGTATTTT. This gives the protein CASSFSLTDTQYF. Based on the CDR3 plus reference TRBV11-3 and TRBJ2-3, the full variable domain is EAGVVQSPRYKIIEKKQPVAFWCNPISGHNTLYWYLQNLGQGPELLIRYENEEAVDDSQLPKDRFSAERLKGVDSTLKIQPAELGDSAVYLCASSFSLTDTQYFGPGTRLTVL.

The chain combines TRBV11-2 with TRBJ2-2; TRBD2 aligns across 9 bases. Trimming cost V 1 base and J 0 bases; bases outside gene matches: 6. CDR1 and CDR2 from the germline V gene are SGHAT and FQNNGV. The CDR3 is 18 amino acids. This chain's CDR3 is CASSLVIAGVSNTGELFF. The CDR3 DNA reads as TGTGCCAGCAGCTTAGTAATAGCGGGAGTATCGAACACCGGGGAGCTGTTTTTT.

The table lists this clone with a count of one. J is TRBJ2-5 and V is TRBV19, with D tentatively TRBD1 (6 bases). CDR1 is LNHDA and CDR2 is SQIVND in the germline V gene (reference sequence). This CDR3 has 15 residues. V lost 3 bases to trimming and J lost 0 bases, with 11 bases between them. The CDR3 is CASSISTGNQETQYF. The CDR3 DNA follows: TGTGCCAGTAGTATCTCCACAGGGAACCAAGAGACCCAGTACTTC.

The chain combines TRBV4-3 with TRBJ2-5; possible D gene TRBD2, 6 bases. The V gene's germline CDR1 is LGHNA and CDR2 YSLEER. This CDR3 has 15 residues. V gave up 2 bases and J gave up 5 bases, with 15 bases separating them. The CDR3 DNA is TGCGCCAGCAGCCAAACCTCGGGGGTAGGGGAGACCCAGTACTTC. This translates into CASSQTSGVGETQYF.

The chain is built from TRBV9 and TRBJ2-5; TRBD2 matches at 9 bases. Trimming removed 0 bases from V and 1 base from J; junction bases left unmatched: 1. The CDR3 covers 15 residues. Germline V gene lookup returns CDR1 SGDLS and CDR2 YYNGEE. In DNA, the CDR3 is TGTGCCAGCAGCGTAGGTAGCGGGGGCCAAGAGACCCAGTACTTC. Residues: CASSVGSGGQETQYF.

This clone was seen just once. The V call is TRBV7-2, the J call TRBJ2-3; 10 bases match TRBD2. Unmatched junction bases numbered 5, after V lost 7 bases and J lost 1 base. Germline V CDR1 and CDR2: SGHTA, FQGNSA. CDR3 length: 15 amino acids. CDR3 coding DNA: TGTGCCAGCAACAAAGCGGGAGGGGGCACAGATACGCAGTATTTT. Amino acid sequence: CASNKAGGGTDTQYF. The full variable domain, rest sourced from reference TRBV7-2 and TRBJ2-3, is GAGVSQSPSNKVTEKGKDVELRCDPISGHTALYWYRQSLGQGLEFLIYFQGNSAPDKSGLPSDRFSAERTGGSVSTLTIQRTQQEDSAVYLCASNKAGGGTDTQYFGPGTRLTVL.

As DNA, the CDR3 is TGTGCCAGCAGCCCGCCTAGCACAGATACGCAGTATTTT. Translated: CASSPPSTDTQYF. This rearrangement joins TRBV7-3 to TRBJ2-3; no clear D gene. From germline, CDR1 is SGHTA and CDR2 FQGTGA. The CDR3 is 13 residues long. V dropped 5 bases and J dropped 0 bases, with 6 bases sitting between them.

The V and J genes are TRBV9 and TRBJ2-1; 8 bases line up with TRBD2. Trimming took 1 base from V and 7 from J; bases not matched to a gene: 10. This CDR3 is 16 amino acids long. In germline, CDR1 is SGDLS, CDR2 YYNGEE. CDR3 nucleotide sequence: TGTGCCAGCAGCGTAAATTTGGGTAGCGGGATAAATGAGCAGTTCTTC. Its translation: CASSVNLGSGINEQFF.

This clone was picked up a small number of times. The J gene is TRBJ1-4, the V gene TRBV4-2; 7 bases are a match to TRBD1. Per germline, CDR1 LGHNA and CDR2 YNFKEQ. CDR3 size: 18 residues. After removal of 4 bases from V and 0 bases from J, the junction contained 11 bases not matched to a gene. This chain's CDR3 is CASSRRQGGGTTNEKLFF. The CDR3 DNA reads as TGTGCCAGCAGCCGCAGACAGGGAGGAGGAACAACTAATGAAAAACTGTTTTTT.

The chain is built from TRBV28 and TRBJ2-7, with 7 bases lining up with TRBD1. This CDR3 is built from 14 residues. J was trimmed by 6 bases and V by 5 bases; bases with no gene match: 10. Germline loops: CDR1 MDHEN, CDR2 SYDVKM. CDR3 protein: CASSTRTGSLEQYF. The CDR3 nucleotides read TGTGCCAGCAGTACGAGGACAGGATCTCTCGAGCAGTACTTC.

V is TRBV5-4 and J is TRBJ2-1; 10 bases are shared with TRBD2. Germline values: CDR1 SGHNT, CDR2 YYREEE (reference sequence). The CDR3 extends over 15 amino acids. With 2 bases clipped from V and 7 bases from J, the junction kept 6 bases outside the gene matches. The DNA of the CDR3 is TGTGCCAGCAGCTTCTTAGCGGGAGGTGATAATGAGCAGTTCTTC. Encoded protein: CASSFLAGGDNEQFF.

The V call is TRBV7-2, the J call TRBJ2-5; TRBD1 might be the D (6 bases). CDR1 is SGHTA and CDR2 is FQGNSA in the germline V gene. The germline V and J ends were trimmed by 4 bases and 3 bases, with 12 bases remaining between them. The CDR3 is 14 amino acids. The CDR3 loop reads CASSYTGKEETQYF. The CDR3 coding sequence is TGTGCCAGCAGCTATACAGGGAAGGAAGAGACCCAGTACTTC.

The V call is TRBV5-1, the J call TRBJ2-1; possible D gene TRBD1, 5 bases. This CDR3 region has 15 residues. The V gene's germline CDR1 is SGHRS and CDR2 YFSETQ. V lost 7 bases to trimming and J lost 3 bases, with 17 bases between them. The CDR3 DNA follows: TGCGCCAGCTGCAAAACGGGCGACAGCTACAATGAGCAGTTCTTC. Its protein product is CASCKTGDSYNEQFF.

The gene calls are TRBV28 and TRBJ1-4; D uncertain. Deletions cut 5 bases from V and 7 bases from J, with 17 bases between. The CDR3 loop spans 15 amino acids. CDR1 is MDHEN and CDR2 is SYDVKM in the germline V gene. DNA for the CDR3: TGTGCCAGCAGTCCCCCGGGTGGGAGGTTTGAAAAACTGTTTTTT. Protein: CASSPPGGRFEKLFF.

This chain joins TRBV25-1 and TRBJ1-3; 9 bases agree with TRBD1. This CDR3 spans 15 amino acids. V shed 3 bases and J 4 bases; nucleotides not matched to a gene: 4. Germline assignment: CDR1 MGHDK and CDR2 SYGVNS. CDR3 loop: CASSEPGQGGNTIYF. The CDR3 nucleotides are TGTGCCAGCAGTGAGCCGGGACAGGGCGGAAACACCATATATTTT.

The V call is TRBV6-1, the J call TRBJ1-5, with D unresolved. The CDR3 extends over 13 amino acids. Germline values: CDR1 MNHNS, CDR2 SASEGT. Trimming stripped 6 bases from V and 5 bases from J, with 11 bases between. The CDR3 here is CASRSLRDQPQHF. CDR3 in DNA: TGTGCCAGCAGAAGTTTGAGGGATCAGCCCCAGCATTTT.

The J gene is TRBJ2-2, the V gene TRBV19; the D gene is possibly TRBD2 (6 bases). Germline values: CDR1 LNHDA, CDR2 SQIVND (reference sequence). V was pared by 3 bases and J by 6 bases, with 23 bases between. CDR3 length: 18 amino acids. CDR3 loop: CASSMILGTQGGPGELFF. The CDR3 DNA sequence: TGTGCCAGTAGTATGATTTTGGGGACTCAGGGCGGTCCCGGGGAGCTGTTTTTT.

CDR3 coding DNA: TGTGCCAGCAGCCAAGATCCGAGGGCGGGGGACTACGAGCAGTACTTC. Translation gives CASSQDPRAGDYEQYF. The chain is built from TRBV4-2 and TRBJ2-7; 7 bases are shared with TRBD2. The CDR3 contains 16 residues. The ends lost 0 bases at V and 3 bases at J; junction bases unmatched: 8. CDR1 and CDR2 (germline): LGHNA, YNFKEQ.

The CDR3 sequence is CASSLTPGGFTDTQYF. The CDR3 DNA follows: TGTGCCAGCAGCTTAACGCCGGGAGGCTTCACAGATACGCAGTATTTT. The chain joins TRBV7-3 to TRBJ2-3; 7 positions agree with TRBD2. J gave up 2 bases and V 0 bases, and 5 bases lay outside the gene matches. The CDR3 runs 16 residues. The V gene's germline CDR1 is SGHTA and CDR2 FQGTGA.

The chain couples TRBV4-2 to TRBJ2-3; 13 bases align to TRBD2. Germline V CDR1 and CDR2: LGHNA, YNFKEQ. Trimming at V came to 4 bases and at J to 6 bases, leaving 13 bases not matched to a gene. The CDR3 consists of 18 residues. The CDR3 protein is CASSPRLAGGSVLDTQYF. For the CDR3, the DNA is TGTGCCAGCAGCCCGCGACTAGCGGGAGGCTCAGTTTTGGATACGCAGTATTTT.